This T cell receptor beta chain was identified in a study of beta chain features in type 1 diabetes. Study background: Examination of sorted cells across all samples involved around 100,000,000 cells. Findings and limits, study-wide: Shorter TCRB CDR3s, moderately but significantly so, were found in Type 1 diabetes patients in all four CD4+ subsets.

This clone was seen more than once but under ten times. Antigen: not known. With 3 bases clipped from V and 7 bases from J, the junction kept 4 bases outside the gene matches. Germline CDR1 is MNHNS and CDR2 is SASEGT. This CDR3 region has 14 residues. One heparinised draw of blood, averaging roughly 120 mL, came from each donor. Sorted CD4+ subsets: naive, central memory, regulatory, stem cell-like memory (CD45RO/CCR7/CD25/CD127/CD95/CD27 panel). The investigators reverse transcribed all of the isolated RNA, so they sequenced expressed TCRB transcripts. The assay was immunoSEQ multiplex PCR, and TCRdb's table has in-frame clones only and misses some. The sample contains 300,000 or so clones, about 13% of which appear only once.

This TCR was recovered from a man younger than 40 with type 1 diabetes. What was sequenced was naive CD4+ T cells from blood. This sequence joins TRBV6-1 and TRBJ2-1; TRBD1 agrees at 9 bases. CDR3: CASSEGQGRNEQFF. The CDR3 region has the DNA TGTGCCAGCAGTGAGGGACAGGGACGGAATGAGCAGTTCTTC.